Listed below are T cell receptor beta chains from one sample, sequenced in a study of T cell repertoires in cytomegalovirus infection. TCRdb called the reads again in MiXCR, with one record for every CDR3 protein. This table holds 150,000 or so distinct CDR3 sequences, around 24% found once. Sample: PBMCs. The receptors were gathered from a human donor in good health (CMV status not recorded). Some clones in this sample may be carry-over from other donors' samples. The CDR3 runs from the conserved cysteine through the conserved F or W. D genes are given only for firm matches. For some rows the clone size is stated as once, few or many, or as a class when expanded; others skip it.

d_call | j_call | clone_size | v_call | cdr3_nt | cdr3_aa
NA | TRBJ2-5 | many | TRBV7-8 | TGTGCCAGCAGCTCCCGGGACACCCAAGAGACCCAGTACTTC | CASSSRDTQETQYF
TRBD1 | TRBJ1-1 | NA | TRBV6-2/TRBV6-3 | TGTGCCAGCAGCCGCGACAGGGCAAACACTGAAGCTTTCTTT | CASSRDRANTEAFF
TRBD2 | TRBJ2-2 | many | TRBV7-2 | TGTGCCAGCAGCTTAGAATCACTAGCGGGGTACACCGGGGAGCTGTTTTTT | CASSLESLAGYTGELFF
NA | TRBJ2-1 | NA | TRBV28 | TGTGCCAGCAGTTTGGCCGCACTAGGAACCAATGAGCAGTTCTTC | CASSLAALGTNEQFF
NA | TRBJ1-4 | NA | TRBV6-1 | TGTGCCAGCAGCGCCGAGAACAGCCTCACTTCTAATGAAAAACTGTTTTTT | CASSAENSLTSNEKLFF
NA | TRBJ2-2 | few | TRBV7-2 | TGTGCCAGCAGCTTAATCCAGGGGAACACCGGGGAGCTGTTTTTT | CASSLIQGNTGELFF
TRBD1 | TRBJ1-1 | NA | TRBV29-1 | TGCAGCGTTGTTGACAGGGGGCTGGTGAGCACTGAAGCTTTCTTT | CSVVDRGLVSTEAFF
NA | TRBJ2-1 | few | TRBV7-8 | TGTGCCAGCAGCAAAACCGGGGGCGTCAATGAGCAGTTCTTC | CASSKTGGVNEQFF
NA | TRBJ2-5 | many | TRBV11-1 | TGTGCCAGCAGCTTGGGCCTCGGATGGGAGACCCAGTACTTC | CASSLGLGWETQYF
NA | TRBJ1-1 | many | TRBV12-3/TRBV12-4 | TGTGCCAGCAGTCCTTACTCACTCAACACTGAAGCTTTCTTT | CASSPYSLNTEAFF
NA | TRBJ2-5 | NA | TRBV6-6 | TGTGCCAGCGTCCGGGGGAACCAAGAGACCCAGTACTTC | CASVRGNQETQYF
TRBD1 | TRBJ2-7 | NA | TRBV20-1 | TGCAGTGCTACTACAGGGGCCGAGCAGTACTTC | CSATTGAEQYF
TRBD2 | TRBJ2-1 | NA | TRBV5-4 | TGTGCCAGCAGCCATCAACCACCTGACCAAGGGACTAGCGGGAGTCGGTTGAAAAATGAGCAGTTCTTC | CASSHQPPDQGTSGSRLKNEQFF
NA | TRBJ2-7 | few | TRBV7-9 | TGTGCCAGCAGCCAGATGGTACGGTCCTACGAGCAGTACTTC | CASSQMVRSYEQYF
TRBD2 | TRBJ2-5 | NA | TRBV28 | TGTGCCAGCAGATACGGGACTAGCGGGGGTCAAGAGACCCAGTACTTC | CASRYGTSGGQETQYF
NA | TRBJ2-2 | medium-sized | TRBV7-6 | TGTGCCAGCAGCTTCTCCGTACAGACCGGGGAGCTGTTTTTT | CASSFSVQTGELFF
TRBD2 | TRBJ2-3 | few | TRBV28 | TGTGCCAGCAAGAAGATGGAAATAGCGGGAGGAGGAGATACGCAGTATTTT | CASKKMEIAGGGDTQYF
TRBD1 | TRBJ2-2 | many | TRBV7-2 | TGTGCCAGCAGCCCCAGGGGGCTAGGCGGGGAGCTGTTTTTT | CASSPRGLGGELFF
NA | TRBJ1-1 | NA | TRBV7-9 | TGTGCCAGCAGCTTAGGGGTCGCGTTGGGGGCTTTCTTT | CASSLGVALGAFF
NA | TRBJ1-1 | few | TRBV6-5 | TGTGCCAGCAGTTACGGGACAATGAACACTGAAGCTTTCTTT | CASSYGTMNTEAFF
NA | TRBJ2-7 | few | TRBV2 | TGTGCCAGCACCCTGAGGGTGGGTACCTACGAGCAGTACTTC | CASTLRVGTYEQYF
TRBD1 | TRBJ1-1 | NA | TRBV5-1 | TGCGCCAGCAGCTCAAATACAGGGGCCACTGAAGCTTTCTTT | CASSSNTGATEAFF
NA | TRBJ2-1 | many | TRBV7-2 | TGTGCCAGCAGCTTGGGGAGTGAGCAGTTCTTC | CASSLGSEQFF
TRBD1 | TRBJ2-2 | NA | TRBV5-1 | TGCGCCAGCAGCTTGGTTCAGGGGGCGAACACCGGGGAGCTGTTTTTT | CASSLVQGANTGELFF
NA | TRBJ2-7 | few | TRBV28 | TGTGCCAGCAGTTTATTCGGAGTCCGGCGCGACCATACCTACGAGCAGTACTTC | CASSLFGVRRDHTYEQYF
TRBD1 | TRBJ2-7 | few | TRBV7-9 | TGTGCCAGCAGCCAAACAGGGGTCGGGCAGTACTTC | CASSQTGVGQYF
TRBD2 | TRBJ2-1 | NA | TRBV11-2 | TGTGCCAGCAGGCCTAGTCCCCCCACTAGCGGGCAAAGCTCCTACAATGAGCAGTTCTTC | CASRPSPPTSGQSSYNEQFF
TRBD1 | TRBJ1-5 | few | TRBV2 | TGTGCCAGCACCAGAGACTGGGGGACAGGGGGAGGTCAGCCCCAGCATTTT | CASTRDWGTGGGQPQHF
NA | TRBJ2-6 | NA | TRBV4-3 | TGCGCCAGCAGCCAAGAAACGACCGTATCTGGGGCCAACGTCCTGACTTTC | CASSQETTVSGANVLTF
NA | TRBJ1-4 | NA | TRBV28 | TGTGCCAGCAGTTTCCCCCCCAGGGGCGTGAGTGAAAAACTGTTTTTT | CASSFPPRGVSEKLFF